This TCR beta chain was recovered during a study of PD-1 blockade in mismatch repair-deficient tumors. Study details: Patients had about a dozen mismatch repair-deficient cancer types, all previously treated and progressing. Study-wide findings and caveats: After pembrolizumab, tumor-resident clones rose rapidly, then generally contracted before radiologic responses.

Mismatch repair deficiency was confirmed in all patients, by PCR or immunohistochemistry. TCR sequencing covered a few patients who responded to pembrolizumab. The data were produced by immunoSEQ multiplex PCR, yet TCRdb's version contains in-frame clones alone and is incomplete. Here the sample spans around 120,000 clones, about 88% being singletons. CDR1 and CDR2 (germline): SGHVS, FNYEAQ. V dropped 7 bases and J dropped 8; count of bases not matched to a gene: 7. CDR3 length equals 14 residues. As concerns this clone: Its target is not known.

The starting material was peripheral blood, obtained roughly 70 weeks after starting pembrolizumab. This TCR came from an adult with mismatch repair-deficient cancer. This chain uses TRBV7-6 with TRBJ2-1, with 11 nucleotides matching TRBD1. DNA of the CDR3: TGTGCCAGCAACTCGGGACAGGGGGGTCATGAGCAGTTCTTC. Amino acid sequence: CASNSGQGGHEQFF.